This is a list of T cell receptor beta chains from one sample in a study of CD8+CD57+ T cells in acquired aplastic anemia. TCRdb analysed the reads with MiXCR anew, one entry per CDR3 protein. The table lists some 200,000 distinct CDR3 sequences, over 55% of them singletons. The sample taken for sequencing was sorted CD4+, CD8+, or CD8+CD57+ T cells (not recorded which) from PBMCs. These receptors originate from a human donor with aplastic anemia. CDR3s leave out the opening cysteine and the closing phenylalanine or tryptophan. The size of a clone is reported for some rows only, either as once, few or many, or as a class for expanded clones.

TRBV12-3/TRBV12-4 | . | ASNIFTDTQY
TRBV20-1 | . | SAKWGEAEAF
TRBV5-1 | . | ASSLGQEVEQY
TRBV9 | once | ASSVTQGAGNTIY
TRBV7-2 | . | ASSLDSGGLYEQY
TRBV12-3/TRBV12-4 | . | ASSANSDEQY
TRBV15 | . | ATSRPRTGNYGYT
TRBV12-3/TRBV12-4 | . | ASSFGGPDTEAF
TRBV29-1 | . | SSYGGGANNEQF
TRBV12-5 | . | ASGLGQPSYEQY
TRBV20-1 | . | SARDLVSHSYNEQF
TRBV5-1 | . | ASSSMRGTDYEQY
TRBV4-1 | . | ASSQLTGGYEQY
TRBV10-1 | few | ASSSLRDSYEQY
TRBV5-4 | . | ASSLEGRGGSPLH
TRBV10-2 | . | ASTPGQGSNQPQH
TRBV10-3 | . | AISDTGNTIY
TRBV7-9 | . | ASSLLSGGNEQF
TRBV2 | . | ASSRDRQEKLF
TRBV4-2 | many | ASSQVGVQGIAGNTIY
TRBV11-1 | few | AWEGRANEQF
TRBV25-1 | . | ASVGTSGFTDTQY
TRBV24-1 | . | ATSEGLNTEAF
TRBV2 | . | ASSEREIGEQF
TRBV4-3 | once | ASSQDRRGDYGYT
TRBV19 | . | ASSYRGVNTEAF
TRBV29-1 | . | SVLGDVFSGANVLT
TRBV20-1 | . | SAPKTERQAYEQY
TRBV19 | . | ASSIAQGQNIQY
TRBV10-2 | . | ASSRLGGETQY
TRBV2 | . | ASGGSSSEQY
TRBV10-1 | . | ASSGGTGGELF
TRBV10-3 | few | AISTGAYEQY
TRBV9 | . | ASSPSGTGVNEQF
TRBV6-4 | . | ASSDGNRGLDTDTQY
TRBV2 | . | ASSEATQPLDYT
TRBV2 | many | ASSESRRNTGELF
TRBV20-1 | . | SARGGFTDTQY
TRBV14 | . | ASSHPAHVQY
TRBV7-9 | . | ASSFASNTGELF
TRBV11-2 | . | ASSNLGEPKSPLH
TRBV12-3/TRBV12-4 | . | ASSLGAETQY
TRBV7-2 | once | ASSLTGLAGASTDTQY
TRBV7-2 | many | ASSSPRTSGGKNEQF
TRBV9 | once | ARSVESAVDVLT
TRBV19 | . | ASGIGTDTGELF
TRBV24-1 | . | ATSAWGTSGLQETQY
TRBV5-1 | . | ASSLEATDTQY
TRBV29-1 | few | SVDGADNEQF